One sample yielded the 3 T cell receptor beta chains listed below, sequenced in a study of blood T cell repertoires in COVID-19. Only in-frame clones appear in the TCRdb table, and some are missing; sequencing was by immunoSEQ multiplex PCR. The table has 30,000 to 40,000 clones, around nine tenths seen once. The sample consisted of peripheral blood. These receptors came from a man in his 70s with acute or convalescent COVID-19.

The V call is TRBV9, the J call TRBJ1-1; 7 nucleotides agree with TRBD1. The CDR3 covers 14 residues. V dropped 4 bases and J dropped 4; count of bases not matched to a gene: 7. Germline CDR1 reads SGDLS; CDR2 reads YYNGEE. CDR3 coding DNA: TGTGCCAGCAGCTCACAGGGGACTGGCACTGAAGCTTTCTTT. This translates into CASSSQGTGTEAFF.

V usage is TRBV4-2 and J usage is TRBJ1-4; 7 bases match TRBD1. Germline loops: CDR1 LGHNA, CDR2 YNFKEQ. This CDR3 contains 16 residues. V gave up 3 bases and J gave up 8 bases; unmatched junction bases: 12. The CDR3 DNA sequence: TGTGCCAGCAGCCACCCCCCGACAGGGCAGGGCGAAAAACTGTTTTTT. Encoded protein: CASSHPPTGQGEKLFF.

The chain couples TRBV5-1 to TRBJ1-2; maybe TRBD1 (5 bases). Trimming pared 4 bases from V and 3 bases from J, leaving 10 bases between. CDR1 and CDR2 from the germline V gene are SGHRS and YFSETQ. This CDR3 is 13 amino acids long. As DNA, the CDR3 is TGCGCCAGCAGCGTTGACAGTTACTATGGCTACACCTTC. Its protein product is CASSVDSYYGYTF.